A single sample gave rise to the 11 T cell receptor beta chains below, sequenced in a study of T cells in Graves' hyperthyroidism and ophthalmopathy. Amplification of TCR beta CDR3 regions was performed using RNA transcripts as template. A set of HTBI primers served as the primers for a first-round RT-PCR of the TCR CDR3. TCRdb recomputed calls from the multiplex PCR reads with MiXCR, one row per CDR3 protein. The sample lists about 550,000 distinct CDR3 sequences, around 21% seen once, with approximately 25% in the top ten. Sequenced sample: blood. These receptors all come from a man aged 18-30 years with Graves' hyperthyroidism.

This clonotype appeared many times. The chain has TRBV6-1 and TRBJ2-2; TRBD1 might be the D (6 bases). Germline V gene lookup returns CDR1 MNHNS and CDR2 SASEGT. The V and J ends lost 2 bases and 4 bases respectively, with 17 bases between them. The CDR3 is made up of 17 amino acids. CDR3: CASSERFTGRSTGELFF. The CDR3 DNA sequence: TGTGCCAGCAGTGAACGGTTTACAGGGCGGAGCACCGGGGAGCTGTTTTTT.

This clonotype was counted a few times. Here the CDR3 reads CASIMAGGKTQYF. The CDR3 coding sequence is TGTGCCAGCATTATGGCGGGGGGAAAGACCCAGTACTTC. The chain is built from TRBV6-5 and TRBJ2-5; 8 positions match TRBD2. CDR1 is MNHEY, CDR2 SVGAGI, per germline. The length of the CDR3 is 13 residues. V trimming: 7 bases; J trimming: 6 bases; junction bases outside the gene matches: 7.

This clonotype was seen at least ten times. The DNA for the CDR3 is TGTGCCAGTGGGACAGAGCCTTTGGGGCCCCAGCATTTT. This gives the protein CASGTEPLGPQHF. J is TRBJ1-5 and V is TRBV6-1; 7 bases map to TRBD1. V gave up 9 bases and J gave up 9 bases; unmatched junction bases: 11. The CDR3 consists of 13 residues. Germline-derived CDR1 and CDR2 are MNHNS and SASEGT.

The chain employs TRBV5-1 and TRBJ2-7; 9 bases agree with TRBD1. CDR1 is SGHRS and CDR2 is YFSETQ in the germline V gene. CDR3 length: 13 residues. The V gene end was trimmed by 4 bases and the J gene end by 6 bases; junction bases not matched to a gene: 5. CDR3 amino acids: CASSPGQGAEQYF. The CDR3 coding sequence is TGCGCCAGCAGCCCGGGACAGGGTGCCGAGCAGTACTTC. Complete variable domain (other parts from reference TRBV5-1 and TRBJ2-7): KAGVTQTPRYLIKTRGQQVTLSCSPISGHRSVSWYQQTPGQGLQFLFEYFSETQRNKGNFPGRFSGRQFSNSRSEMNVSTLELGDSALYLCASSPGQGAEQYFGPGTRLTVT.

A note on this clonotype: Just one base apart from a much larger clone, this may be a read error. Because it lacks the conserved phenylalanine or tryptophan at the end, this CDR3 is likely a read error. This sequence joins TRBV24-1 and TRBJ1-5, with 8 bases fitting TRBD1. CDR3 length: 16 residues. The V and J ends lost 4 bases and 1 base, in that order; junction bases with no gene match: 5. Germline values: CDR1 KGHDR, CDR2 SFDVKD. The DNA for the CDR3 is TGTGCCACCAGTGAAAAAGGACAGGGCAGCAATCAGCCCCAGCATGTT. It specifies CATSEKGQGSNQPQHV.

On this clonotype itself: This may be a read error, as it is one base from a much larger clone. The chain combines TRBV6-1 with TRBJ1-2; the D gene is possibly TRBD1 (6 bases). This CDR3 region has 14 residues. Germline-derived CDR1 and CDR2 are MNHNS and SASEGT. CDR3 bases: TGTGTCAGCAGCAACAGGGAGCCTAACTATGGCTACACCTTC. It yields the protein CVSSNREPNYGYTF.

This clonotype has ten or more counts. The CDR3 region has the DNA TGTGCCATCACCTCGGACAGGGGGCTCTACGAGCAGTACTTC. Encoded protein: CAITSDRGLYEQYF. The chain recombines TRBV10-3 with TRBJ2-7; TRBD1 agrees at 11 bases. V lost 7 bases and J lost 3; bases outside the gene matches: 5. The germline CDR1 and CDR2 sequences are ENHRY and SYGVKD. This CDR3 region has 14 residues.

This clonotype has ten or more counts. The gene calls are TRBV7-2 and TRBJ2-7, with a possible D match to TRBD1 (6 bases). V dropped 2 bases and J dropped 0 bases, with 11 bases sitting between them. The germline V gene has CDR1 SGHTA and CDR2 FQGNSA. The CDR3 runs 15 residues. The CDR3 nucleotides are TGTGCCAGCAGCTTACCGCAGGGGAGCTCCTACGAGCAGTACTTC. Translation: CASSLPQGSSYEQYF.

This clonotype was detected ten times or more. The V and J genes are TRBV12-3 or TRBV12-4 and TRBJ1-5, with D maybe TRBD1 (6 bases). Deletions cut 3 bases from V and 0 bases from J, with 12 bases between. This CDR3 contains 16 residues. Here the CDR3 reads CASSFGGPYSNQPQHF. The CDR3 DNA sequence: TGTGCCAGCAGTTTTGGGGGGCCTTATAGCAATCAGCCCCAGCATTTT.

This clonotype was seen ten or more times. The V and J genes are TRBV12-3 or TRBV12-4 and TRBJ1-1; a weak D match, TRBD1 (6 bases). The CDR3 is 13 amino acids. The V end was cut by 5 bases, the J end by 6 bases, with 13 bases between. CDR3 DNA sequence: TGTGCCAGCAGTCCACCAGGACAGCCTGAAGCTTTCTTT. It yields the protein CASSPPGQPEAFF.

This clonotype occurred many times. In nucleotides, the CDR3 is TGTGCCAGCAGTGAAGCGTCCAGGGATCAGCCCCAGCATTTT. Translation: CASSEASRDQPQHF. The chain combines TRBV2 with TRBJ1-5; the D gene is possibly TRBD1 (5 bases). Trimming took 0 bases from V and 5 from J, leaving 8 bases between them. CDR1 and CDR2 (germline): SNHLY, FYNNEI. The CDR3 spans 14 residues.